Below, 21 T cell receptor beta chains from the same sample are listed, as sequenced in a study of blood T cell repertoires in COVID-19. Sequenced by immunoSEQ multiplex PCR; TCRdb stores in-frame clones only, minus some. Of 250,000 or so clones in the sample, around nine tenths were seen once. The sample comprised peripheral blood. These receptors all come from a man aged 40-49 years with active or convalescent COVID-19.

Here the CDR3 DNA reads TGTGCCAGCAGCGGGGACAGGGGAGGGCAGCCCCAGCATTTT. It yields the protein CASSGDRGGQPQHF. The J gene is TRBJ1-5, the V gene TRBV21-1; the D call in the table, TRBD1, was not verified against the DNA. TRBV21-1 is a listed pseudogene. The CDR3 consists of 14 residues.

The chain has TRBV7-3 and TRBJ2-7; D perhaps matches TRBD1 (6 bases). The CDR3 length is 13 residues. V was trimmed by 5 bases and J by 6 bases, leaving 14 bases between them. Germline lookup yields CDR1 SGHTA and CDR2 FQGTGA. Here the CDR3 reads CASSGNGTLEQYF. The CDR3 nucleotides are TGTGCCAGCAGCGGAAACGGGACACTCGAGCAGTACTTC.

The chain links TRBV10-2 to TRBJ2-3; 7 bases are a match to TRBD2. Germline V gene lookup returns CDR1 WSHSY and CDR2 SAAADI. This CDR3 contains 17 residues. V dropped 6 bases and J dropped 2; count of bases not matched to a gene: 14. The CDR3 region is CASSSPGASGYTDTQYF. CDR3 DNA: TGCGCCAGCAGCTCGCCCGGGGCTAGCGGATACACAGATACGCAGTATTTT.

This chain links TRBV6-1 with TRBJ1-2; D unclear. Looked up from germline, CDR1 is MNHNS and CDR2 is SASEGT. V lost 2 bases to trimming and J lost 8 bases, with 12 bases between them. The CDR3 contains 13 residues. The CDR3 spells CASSEKVLGGYTF. The CDR3 DNA is TGTGCCAGCAGTGAAAAAGTGCTCGGGGGCTACACCTTC.

The chain joins TRBV11-3 to TRBJ1-1; no clear D gene. The germline CDR1 and CDR2 sequences are SGHNT and YENEEA. Deletions cut 3 bases from V and 0 bases from J, with 17 bases between. The CDR3 has 17 residues. The CDR3, as DNA: TGTGCCAGCAGCTTCCCCTTCCGCGGGGTTATGAACACTGAAGCTTTCTTT. Protein product: CASSFPFRGVMNTEAFF.

This chain joins TRBV10-3 and TRBJ2-5; the D gene is possibly TRBD2 (6 bases). The V and J ends lost 4 bases and 3 bases respectively, with 9 bases between them. The CDR3 spans 13 residues. Germline-derived CDR1 and CDR2 are ENHRY and SYGVKD. The CDR3 region has the DNA TGTGCCATCAGTGCGGACTATGAAGAGACCCAGTACTTC. Its protein is CAISADYEETQYF.

The genes are TRBV15 and TRBJ2-7, with a possible D match to TRBD2 (6 bases). Per germline, CDR1 LNHNV and CDR2 YYDKDF (reference sequence). The CDR3 is 13 amino acids. Trimming left V 5 bases short and J 3 bases short, with 11 bases between. This CDR3 reads CATSLAQGYEQYF. CDR3 in DNA: TGTGCCACCAGCCTAGCGCAGGGCTACGAGCAGTACTTC.

This chain uses TRBV6-5 with TRBJ1-2; D ambiguous. The CDR3 is 12 residues long. V lost 8 bases, J lost 0 bases, and 7 bases lay in between. The germline gives CDR1 MNHEY, CDR2 SVGAGI. CDR3 loop: CASHPANYGYTF. In DNA, the CDR3 is TGTGCCAGCCACCCAGCTAACTATGGCTACACCTTC.

The rearrangement joins TRBV9 to TRBJ1-6; 7 bases fit TRBD1. The trim removed 3 bases at V and 10 bases at J, leaving 10 bases unmatched. This CDR3 contains 15 residues. Germline-derived CDR1 and CDR2 are SGDLS and YYNGEE. CDR3 DNA: TGTGCCAGCAGCGCTGCACAGGGGTTGGGATCACCCCTCCACTTT. Protein product: CASSAAQGLGSPLHF.

In its sample, this clone was seen once. This chain connects TRBV6-5 to TRBJ2-5; TRBD2 might be the D (6 bases). The V end was cut by 2 bases, the J end by 5 bases, with 15 bases between. Germline V CDR1 and CDR2: MNHEY, SVGAGI. The CDR3 totals 15 residues. This chain's CDR3 is CASSYRTIPDETQYF. The DNA for the CDR3 is TGTGCCAGCAGTTACCGGACTATCCCGGATGAGACCCAGTACTTC.

V and J are TRBV6-1 and TRBJ1-1; no firm D call. The CDR3 extends over 13 amino acids. Germline CDR1 reads MNHNS; CDR2 reads SASEGT. Trimming took off 1 base at V and 0 bases at J, with 3 bases between the two ends. CDR3 protein: CASSEGVNTEAFF. CDR3 DNA sequence: TGTGCCAGCAGTGAAGGAGTGAACACTGAAGCTTTCTTT.

The CDR3 protein is CASSYRDSNQPQHF. The CDR3 nucleotides read TGTGCCAGTAGTTACCGGGATAGCAATCAGCCCCAGCATTTT. V and J are TRBV19 and TRBJ1-5; D remains unclear. Germline lookup yields CDR1 LNHDA and CDR2 SQIVND (reference sequence). V was cut by 5 bases and J by 0 bases, with 8 bases left in between. The CDR3 has 14 amino acids. The variable domain in full, with the rest retrieved from reference TRBV19 and TRBJ1-5, is DGGITQSPKYLFRKEGQNVTLSCEQNLNHDAMYWYRQDPGQGLRLIYYSQIVNDFQKGDIAEGYSVSREKKESFPLTVTSAQKNPTAFYLCASSYRDSNQPQHFGDGTRLSIL.

This rearrangement joins TRBV7-2 to TRBJ2-3, with 7 bases identical to TRBD2. The CDR3 is made up of 14 amino acids. Trimming took 5 bases from V and 3 from J; bases not matched to a gene: 5. Germline V gives CDR1 SGHTA, CDR2 FQGNSA. The DNA for the CDR3 is TGTGCCAGCAGCCGGGTCGGGGGGACAGATACGCAGTATTTT. It codes for CASSRVGGTDTQYF.

The chain joins TRBV6-1 to TRBJ1-2; TRBD1 matches at 7 bases. The CDR3 has 14 amino acids. Per the germline V gene, CDR1 is MNHNS and CDR2 is SASEGT. With 3 bases clipped from V and 8 bases from J, the junction kept 9 bases outside the gene matches. CDR3 residues: CASSETPGGGGYTF. In nucleotides, the CDR3 is TGTGCCAGCAGTGAGACCCCAGGGGGAGGAGGCTACACCTTC.

This clone was seen a handful of times. This chain joins TRBV11-2 and TRBJ2-7, with 7 bases lining up with TRBD2. CDR3 length: 15 amino acids. CDR1 and CDR2 (germline): SGHAT, FQNNGV. The V and J ends lost 4 bases and 2 bases, in that order; junction bases with no gene match: 8. CDR3 DNA sequence: TGTGCCAGCAGCTGGGAGGGCTCTCCAACCTACGAGCAGTACTTC. Translating gives CASSWEGSPTYEQYF.

The chain joins TRBV6-1 to TRBJ2-7; TRBD1 aligns across 9 bases. CDR1 is MNHNS, CDR2 SASEGT, per germline. The CDR3 is 14 residues long. V lost 6 bases to trimming and J lost 6 bases; unmatched junction nucleotides: 9. CDR3 residues: CASRPRATGGEQYF. In DNA form, the CDR3 reads TGTGCCAGCAGACCTAGGGCGACAGGGGGCGAGCAGTACTTC.

DNA for the CDR3: TGTGCCAGCAGACCCTGGACAGGGGAAGGGACTGAAGCTTTCTTT. Its translation is CASRPWTGEGTEAFF. J is TRBJ1-1 and V is TRBV2, with TRBD1 matching over 9 bases. With 6 bases clipped from V and 5 bases from J, the junction kept 10 bases outside the gene matches. CDR3 length: 15 residues. Germline V lookup: CDR1 SNHLY, CDR2 FYNNEI.

The CDR3 DNA follows: TGTGCCAGCAGCCTGTCTCACGGAGGGGGCACAGATACGCAGTATTTT. As protein: CASSLSHGGGTDTQYF. This chain connects TRBV7-2 to TRBJ2-3, with a weak D call TRBD2 (6 bases). CDR1 SGHTA and CDR2 FQGNSA come from the germline V gene. Trimming cost V 5 bases and J 1 base, with 16 bases left between them. This CDR3 contains 16 residues.

This rearrangement joins TRBV7-3 to TRBJ2-5; 10 bases line up with TRBD2. Germline loops: CDR1 SGHTA, CDR2 FQGTGA. The CDR3 runs 15 residues. J lost 3 bases, V lost 2 bases, and 3 bases had no gene match. The CDR3 loop reads CASSLGGLAEETQYF. The CDR3 region has the DNA TGTGCCAGCAGCTTAGGCGGACTAGCGGAAGAGACCCAGTACTTC.

The V call is TRBV18, the J call TRBJ2-7, with 8 nucleotides matching TRBD2. The CDR3 length is 14 residues. CDR1 and CDR2 from the germline V gene are KGHSH and LQKENI. V was pared by 5 bases and J by 0 bases, with 3 bases of the junction left unmatched. The CDR3 sequence: CASSGLADSYEQYF. CDR3 sequence (DNA): TGTGCCAGCTCAGGACTAGCTGACTCCTACGAGCAGTACTTC.

The chain recombines TRBV27 with TRBJ2-3, with 8 positions matching TRBD2. CDR1 and CDR2 from the germline V gene are MNHEY and SMNVEV (reference sequence). The CDR3 length is 17 residues. J gave up 3 bases and V 5 bases, and 13 bases lay outside the gene matches. The CDR3, as DNA: TGTGCCAGCAGTCTCCTTCGGGCTAGCGGGTTAACAGATACGCAGTATTTT. Translated: CASSLLRASGLTDTQYF.